A selection of T cell receptor beta chains follows, all from one sample in a study of early T cells in non-severe SARS-CoV-2 infection. TCRdb re-called the 5' RACE reads with MiXCR, one entry per CDR3 protein. The sample contains about 77,000 distinct CDR3 sequences, about 12% of which appear only once. This sample comprised whole blood, obtained at baseline. All receptors come from an adult who was a healthcare worker with PCR-confirmed SARS-CoV-2 infection or an uninfected control (not recorded which). The donor label of this sample is uncertain. CDR3s include the opening cysteine and the closing phenylalanine or tryptophan. A D gene is named only where the DNA matches it firmly. The listing skips clone size in some rows; elsewhere it reads once, few, many or a size class.

clone_size: few
j_call: TRBJ2-2
v_call: TRBV3-1
d_call: TRBD2
cdr3_nt: TGTGCCAGCAGCCAAGGGGTTAGCGGGAGTGCCGGGGAGCTGTTTTTT
cdr3_aa: CASSQGVSGSAGELFF

clone_size: .
j_call: TRBJ2-1
v_call: TRBV7-3
d_call: TRBD2
cdr3_nt: TGTGCCAGCAGCAATCTAGCGGGGCCTGGTAGCGTGCAGTTCTTC
cdr3_aa: CASSNLAGPGSVQFF

clone_size: few
j_call: TRBJ1-1
v_call: TRBV5-5
d_call: .
cdr3_nt: TGTGCCAGCAGCACTATCACGATGGACACTGAAGCTTTCTTT
cdr3_aa: CASSTITMDTEAFF

clone_size: .
j_call: TRBJ1-1
v_call: TRBV6-5
d_call: .
cdr3_nt: TGTGCCAGCAGATACGACTGGAGCACTGAAGCTTTCTTT
cdr3_aa: CASRYDWSTEAFF

clone_size: once
j_call: TRBJ1-2
v_call: TRBV9
d_call: .
cdr3_nt: TGTGCCAGCAGTACCAGCTATGGCTACACCTTC
cdr3_aa: CASSTSYGYTF

clone_size: .
j_call: TRBJ2-1
v_call: TRBV12-3/TRBV12-4
d_call: .
cdr3_nt: TGTGCCAGCAGTTTGTGGCTGATCTACAATGAGCAGTTCTTC
cdr3_aa: CASSLWLIYNEQFF

clone_size: few
j_call: TRBJ1-4
v_call: TRBV12-3/TRBV12-4
d_call: .
cdr3_nt: TGTGCCAGCAGTTTGTACCGGGCGGGGGCTGGTGCAACTAATGAAAAACTGTTTTTT
cdr3_aa: CASSLYRAGAGATNEKLFF

clone_size: few
j_call: TRBJ2-5
v_call: TRBV7-2
d_call: TRBD1
cdr3_nt: TGTGCCAGCAGCTCGAGGACAGGCCCCACGGAGACCCAGTACTTC
cdr3_aa: CASSSRTGPTETQYF

clone_size: few
j_call: TRBJ2-3
v_call: TRBV2
d_call: .
cdr3_nt: TGTGCCAGCAGTTCCCGCTCCGATCGGGCAGATACGCAGTATTTT
cdr3_aa: CASSSRSDRADTQYF

clone_size: few
j_call: TRBJ2-1
v_call: TRBV11-3
d_call: TRBD2
cdr3_nt: TGTGCCAGCAGCTCGTTGACTAGCGGGAATGAGCAGTTCTTC
cdr3_aa: CASSSLTSGNEQFF

clone_size: few
j_call: TRBJ1-1
v_call: TRBV12-3/TRBV12-4
d_call: .
cdr3_nt: TGTGCCAGCAGTGGACAGCAGAACACTGAAGCTTTCTTT
cdr3_aa: CASSGQQNTEAFF

clone_size: .
j_call: TRBJ2-3
v_call: TRBV20-1
d_call: .
cdr3_nt: TGCAGTGCTAGACCTGGGCACACAGATACGCAGTATTTT
cdr3_aa: CSARPGHTDTQYF

clone_size: few
j_call: TRBJ2-7
v_call: TRBV20-1
d_call: TRBD1
cdr3_nt: TGCAGTGCTTTTCTCGGGACAGGTTCCTACGAGCAGTACTTC
cdr3_aa: CSAFLGTGSYEQYF

clone_size: .
j_call: TRBJ2-7
v_call: TRBV20-1
d_call: TRBD2
cdr3_nt: TGCAGTGCTACCCATAGCGGGGGGGCCCCCTACGAGCAGTACTTC
cdr3_aa: CSATHSGGAPYEQYF

clone_size: few
j_call: TRBJ2-1
v_call: TRBV3-1
d_call: .
cdr3_nt: TGTGCCAGCAGCCAAAGGCTCAATCGCCCCTACAATGAGCAGTTCTTC
cdr3_aa: CASSQRLNRPYNEQFF

clone_size: many
j_call: TRBJ2-3
v_call: TRBV6-1
d_call: .
cdr3_nt: TGTGCCAGCAGTCCGGGTAGGGGTTCGGGTGTAACGCAGTATTTT
cdr3_aa: CASSPGRGSGVTQYF

clone_size: many
j_call: TRBJ1-5
v_call: TRBV6-2/TRBV6-3
d_call: TRBD1
cdr3_nt: TGTGCCAGCAGCCACCGACAGGGCAGTCAGCCCCAGCATTTT
cdr3_aa: CASSHRQGSQPQHF

clone_size: .
j_call: TRBJ2-3
v_call: TRBV18
d_call: .
cdr3_nt: TGTGCCAGCTCACCCGTAACACTAGAATCCGCCGGGGATACGCAGTATTTT
cdr3_aa: CASSPVTLESAGDTQYF

clone_size: many
j_call: TRBJ2-5
v_call: TRBV7-8
d_call: .
cdr3_nt: TGTGCCAGCAGCGCAGAAGAGACCCAGTACTTC
cdr3_aa: CASSAEETQYF

clone_size: .
j_call: TRBJ2-7
v_call: TRBV29-1
d_call: .
cdr3_nt: TGCAGCGTTGTCGGGGGAAGACGCACCTACGAGCAGTACTTC
cdr3_aa: CSVVGGRRTYEQYF

clone_size: few
j_call: TRBJ1-1
v_call: TRBV7-6
d_call: .
cdr3_nt: TGTGCCAGCAGCGCAAGGACTGGGCCGGAGACTGAAGCTTTCTTT
cdr3_aa: CASSARTGPETEAFF

clone_size: few
j_call: TRBJ1-1
v_call: TRBV5-4
d_call: .
cdr3_nt: TGTGCCAGCAGCTTGGTGGCAGAGAACACTGAAGCTTTCTTT
cdr3_aa: CASSLVAENTEAFF

clone_size: many
j_call: TRBJ2-1
v_call: TRBV7-3
d_call: TRBD2
cdr3_nt: TGTGCCAGCAGCCGTACTAGCGGGGGGGTTAAAGAGCAGTTCTTC
cdr3_aa: CASSRTSGGVKEQFF

clone_size: few
j_call: TRBJ2-5
v_call: TRBV20-1
d_call: .
cdr3_nt: TGCAGTGCTTCAAGAGGGACCCAGTACTTC
cdr3_aa: CSASRGTQYF

clone_size: many
j_call: TRBJ2-1
v_call: TRBV27
d_call: TRBD2
cdr3_nt: TGTGCCAGCAGTTTGACAACGGGGGAGGGTGAGCAGTTCTTC
cdr3_aa: CASSLTTGEGEQFF